Detailed here is one TCR beta chain. TCRdb re-analysed the RT-PCR reads in MiXCR, keeping a single row per CDR3 protein. Counted here are about 680,000 distinct CDR3 sequences, over 12% occurring once; the ten biggest clones make up 3.6%. Germline CDR1 is MNHNY and CDR2 is SVGAGI (reference sequence). V lost 5 bases to trimming and J lost 5 bases, with 9 bases between them. The CDR3 runs 12 residues. The chain combines TRBV6-6 with TRBJ2-5; D is ambiguous. The sample comprised memory CD4+ T cells from blood. The receptor comes from a female donor in good health, serving as a healthy control. CDR3 sequence: CASSPTPETQYF. For the CDR3, the DNA is TGTGCCAGCAGTCCCACGCCCGAGACCCAGTACTTC.